This T cell receptor beta chain was recorded in a study of cytomegalovirus exposure and HLA in healthy donors. The overall study: Of the donors genotyped, 398 in all, about 76% fell in the Caucasian-associated ancestry cluster.

Researchers ran the PCR with 60 Vbeta and 13 Jbeta primers. The data were produced by immunoSEQ multiplex PCR, yet TCRdb's version contains in-frame clones alone and is incomplete. The sample has about 170,000 clones; 65% to 85% are singletons. General observations from the study: Published work reported that the classifier diagnosed cytomegalovirus status with high specificity and sensitivity.

The J segment lost 5 bases and the V segment lost 0 bases, leaving 4 bases of the junction unmatched. This CDR3 is built from 14 residues. The germline V gene encodes CDR1 SGHRS and CDR2 YFSETQ. Remarks on this clone: Antigen unknown.

The clonotype was recovered from a woman aged 45 to 65 in good health and CMV-seropositive. The chain couples TRBV5-1 to TRBJ1-2, with 7 bases that match TRBD1. Source material: PBMCs. The CDR3 loop reads CASSLVATGYGYTF. The CDR3 DNA follows: TGCGCCAGCAGCTTGGTCGCGACAGGGTATGGCTACACCTTC.